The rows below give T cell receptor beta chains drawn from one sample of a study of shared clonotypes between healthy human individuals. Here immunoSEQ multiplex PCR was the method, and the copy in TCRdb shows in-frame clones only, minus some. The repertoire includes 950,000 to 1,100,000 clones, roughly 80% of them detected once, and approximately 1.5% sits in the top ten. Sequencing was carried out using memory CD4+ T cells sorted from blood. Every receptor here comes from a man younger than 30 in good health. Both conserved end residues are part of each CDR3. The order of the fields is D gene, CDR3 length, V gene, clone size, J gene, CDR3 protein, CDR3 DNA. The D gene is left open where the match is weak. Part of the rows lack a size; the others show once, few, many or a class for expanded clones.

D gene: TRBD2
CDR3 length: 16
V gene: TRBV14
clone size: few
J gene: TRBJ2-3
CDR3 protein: CASSQFGTSGTDTQYF
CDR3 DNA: TGTGCCAGCAGCCAATTTGGGACTAGCGGCACAGATACGCAGTATTTT

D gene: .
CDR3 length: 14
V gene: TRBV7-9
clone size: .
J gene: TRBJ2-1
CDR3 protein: CASSLAPAFNEQFF
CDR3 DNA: TGTGCCAGCAGCTTAGCTCCCGCCTTCAATGAGCAGTTCTTC

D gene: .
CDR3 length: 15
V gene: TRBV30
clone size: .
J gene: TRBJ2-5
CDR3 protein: CAWSSISGVQETQYF
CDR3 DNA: TGTGCCTGGAGTTCCATCTCCGGAGTTCAAGAGACCCAGTACTTC

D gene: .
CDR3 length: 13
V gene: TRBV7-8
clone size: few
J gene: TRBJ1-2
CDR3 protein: CASTSGLNYGYTF
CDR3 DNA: TGTGCCAGCACTTCCGGGCTTAACTATGGCTACACCTTC

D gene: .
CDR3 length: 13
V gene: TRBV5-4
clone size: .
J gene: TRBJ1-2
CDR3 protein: CASSRDRDYGYTF
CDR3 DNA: TGTGCCAGCAGCAGAGATCGGGACTATGGCTACACCTTC

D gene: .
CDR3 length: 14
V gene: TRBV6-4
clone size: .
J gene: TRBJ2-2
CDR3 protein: CASSAGTNTGELFF
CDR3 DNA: TGTGCCAGCAGTGCTGGAACGAACACCGGGGAGCTGTTTTTT

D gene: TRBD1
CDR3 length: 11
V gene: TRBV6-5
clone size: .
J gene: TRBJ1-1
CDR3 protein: CASHRGPEAFF
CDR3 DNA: TGTGCCAGCCACAGGGGGCCCGAAGCTTTCTTT

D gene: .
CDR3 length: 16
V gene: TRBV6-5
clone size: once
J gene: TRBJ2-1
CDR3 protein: CASSYSWTPKVNEQFF
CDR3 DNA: TGTGCCAGCAGTTACTCGTGGACACCCAAAGTGAATGAGCAGTTCTTC

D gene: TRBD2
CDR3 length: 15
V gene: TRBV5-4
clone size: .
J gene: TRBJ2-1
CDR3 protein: CASSTPSGSYNEQFF
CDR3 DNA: TGTGCCAGCAGCACCCCTAGCGGGAGTTACAATGAGCAGTTCTTC

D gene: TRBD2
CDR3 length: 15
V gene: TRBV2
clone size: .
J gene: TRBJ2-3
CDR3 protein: CASSLAGKRTDTQYF
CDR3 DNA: TGTGCCAGCAGTTTAGCGGGGAAGCGCACAGATACGCAGTATTTT

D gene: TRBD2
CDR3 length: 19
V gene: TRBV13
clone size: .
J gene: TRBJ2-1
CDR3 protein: CASSSPGLAGGRIYNEQFF
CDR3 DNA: TGTGCCAGCAGCTCCCCGGGACTAGCGGGAGGACGCATTTACAATGAGCAGTTCTTC

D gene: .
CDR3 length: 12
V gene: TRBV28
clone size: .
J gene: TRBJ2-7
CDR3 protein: CASLARAREQYF
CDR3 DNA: TGTGCCAGCCTAGCCAGGGCTCGCGAGCAGTACTTC

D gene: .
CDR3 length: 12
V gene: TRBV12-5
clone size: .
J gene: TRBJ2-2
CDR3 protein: CASGFQQGELFF
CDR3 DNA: TGTGCTAGTGGTTTTCAGCAGGGGGAGCTGTTTTTT

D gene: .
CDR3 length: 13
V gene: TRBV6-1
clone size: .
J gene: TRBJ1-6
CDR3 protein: CASSEVGNSPLHF
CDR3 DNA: TGTGCCAGCAGTGAAGTGGGAAATTCACCCCTCCACTTT

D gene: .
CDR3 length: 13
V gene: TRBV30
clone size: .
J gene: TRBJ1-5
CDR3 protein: CAWSDGGDQPQHF
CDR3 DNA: TGTGCCTGGAGTGACGGGGGCGACCAGCCCCAGCATTTT

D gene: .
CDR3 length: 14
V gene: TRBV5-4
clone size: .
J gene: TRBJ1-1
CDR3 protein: CASSLSAGPTEAFF
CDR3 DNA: TGTGCCAGCAGCTTGAGCGCAGGGCCCACTGAAGCTTTCTTT

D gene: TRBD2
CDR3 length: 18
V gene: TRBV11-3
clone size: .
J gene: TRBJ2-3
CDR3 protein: CASSLGLAGGAESNTQYF
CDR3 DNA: TGTGCCAGCAGCTTAGGGCTAGCCGGGGGGGCCGAGTCGAATACGCAGTATTTT

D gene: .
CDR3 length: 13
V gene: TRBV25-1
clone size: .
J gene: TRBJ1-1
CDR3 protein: CASSAQGNTEAFF
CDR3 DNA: TGTGCCAGCAGTGCCCAGGGTAACACTGAAGCTTTCTTT

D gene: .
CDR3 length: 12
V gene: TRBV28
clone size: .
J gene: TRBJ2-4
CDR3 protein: CASNTPGRIQYF
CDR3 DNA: TGTGCCAGCAACACCCCAGGGAGAATTCAGTACTTC

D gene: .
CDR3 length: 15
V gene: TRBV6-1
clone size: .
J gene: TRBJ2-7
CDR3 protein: CASRWAVLSSYEQYF
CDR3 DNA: TGTGCCAGCCGTTGGGCGGTCCTAAGCTCCTACGAGCAGTACTTC

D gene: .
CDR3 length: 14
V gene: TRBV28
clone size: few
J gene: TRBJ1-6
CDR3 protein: CASSLWGRNSPLHF
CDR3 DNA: TGTGCCAGCAGTTTATGGGGACGAAATTCACCCCTCCACTTT

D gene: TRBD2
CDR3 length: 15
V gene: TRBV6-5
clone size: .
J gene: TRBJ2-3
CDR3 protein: CASYPAGGFTDTQYF
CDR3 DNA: TGTGCCAGCTACCCAGCGGGAGGTTTCACAGATACGCAGTATTTT

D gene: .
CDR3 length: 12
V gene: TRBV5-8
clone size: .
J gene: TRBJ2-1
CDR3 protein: CASRGVAVEQFF
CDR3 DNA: TGTGCCAGCAGGGGCGTGGCAGTTGAGCAGTTCTTC

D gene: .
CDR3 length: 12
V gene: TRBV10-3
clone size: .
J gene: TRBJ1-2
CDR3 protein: CAISEKEGRYTF
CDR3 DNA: TGTGCCATCAGTGAAAAAGAGGGGCGCTACACCTTC